The clone carrying this TCR beta chain was seen once. Authors' analysis steps: Amplification with reference gene primers provided the estimates of nucleated cell counts. The protocol was immunoSEQ multiplex PCR, while the TCRdb copy is restricted to in-frame clones and leaves out a portion. V, J and clone size reflect that table, while D and trimming were determined from the DNA. The profile shows 100,000 to 150,000 clones, around 81% of them singletons. The V end was cut by 7 bases, the J end by 3 bases, with 11 bases between. Per the germline V gene, CDR1 is SNHLY and CDR2 is FYNNEI. The CDR3 runs 13 residues. The data originate from a study of blood T cell repertoires in COVID-19. Study details: From the United States, Italy and Spain came samples of acute and convalescent COVID-19. In each case, the material was cDNA or gDNA derived from T cells, B-cell-depleted T cells, or PBMCs.

Recruited during active infection, patients (from Seattle) were subsequently followed longitudinally. Sample: peripheral blood. The chain has TRBV2 and TRBJ2-3; the D gene is possibly TRBD1 (5 bases). This TCR was sampled from a man younger than 40 with COVID-19, enrolled during active disease. The CDR3 DNA follows: TGTGCCAGCACTACGACAGAAACAGATACGCAGTATTTT. It yields the protein CASTTTETDTQYF.